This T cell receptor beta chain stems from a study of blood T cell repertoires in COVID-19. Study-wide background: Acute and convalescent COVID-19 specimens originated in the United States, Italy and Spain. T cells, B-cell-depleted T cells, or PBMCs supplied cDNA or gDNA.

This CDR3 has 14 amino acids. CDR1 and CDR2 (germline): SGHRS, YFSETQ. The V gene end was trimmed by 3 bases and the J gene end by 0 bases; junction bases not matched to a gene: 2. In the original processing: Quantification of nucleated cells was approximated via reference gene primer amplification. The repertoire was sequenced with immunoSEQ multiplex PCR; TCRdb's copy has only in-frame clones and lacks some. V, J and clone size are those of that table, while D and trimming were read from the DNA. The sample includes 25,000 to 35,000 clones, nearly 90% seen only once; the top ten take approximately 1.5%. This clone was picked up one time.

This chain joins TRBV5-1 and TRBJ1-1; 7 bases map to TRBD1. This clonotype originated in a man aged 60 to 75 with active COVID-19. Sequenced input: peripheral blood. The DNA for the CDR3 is TGCGCCAGCAGCTGGGACAGCCTGAACACTGAAGCTTTCTTT. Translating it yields CASSWDSLNTEAFF.